A selection of T cell receptor beta chains follows, all from one sample in a study of blood T cells in healthy people across ages. MiXCR, run by TCRdb on the 5' RACE reads, gives a single entry per CDR3 protein. The table has 700,000 or so distinct CDR3 sequences, roughly 41% seen once. Material: blood. Every receptor here comes from an elderly man in good health. Each CDR3 is given with its conserved first and last residue. The order of the fields is D gene, V gene, J gene, clone size, CDR3 protein, CDR3 DNA. A D gene is named only where the DNA matches it firmly. Clone size appears in some rows only: once, few, many, or a class for an expanded clone.

TRBD2	TRBV5-1	TRBJ2-3	many	CASSTGLAGNTDTQYF	TGCGCCAGCAGCACGGGACTAGCGGGGAACACAGATACGCAGTATTTT
NA	TRBV5-1	TRBJ2-7	few	CASSIQGFGYEQYF	TGCGCCAGCAGCATACAGGGTTTCGGCTACGAGCAGTACTTC
TRBD1	TRBV27	TRBJ1-6	NA	CASTDRQGNNSPLHF	TGTGCCAGCACCGACAGACAGGGGAATAATTCACCCCTCCACTTT
TRBD2	TRBV12-3/TRBV12-4	TRBJ2-1	few	CASSFRPSGSYNEQFF	TGTGCCAGCAGTTTCCGCCCTAGCGGGAGCTACAATGAGCAGTTCTTC
NA	TRBV12-3/TRBV12-4	TRBJ1-6	NA	CASSLGSQTNSPLHF	TGTGCCAGCAGTTTAGGTTCTCAGACCAATTCACCCCTCCACTTT
TRBD1	TRBV7-9	TRBJ1-5	few	CASSPAGTGRQPQHF	TGTGCCAGCAGCCCTGCCGGGACAGGGAGACAGCCCCAGCATTTT
NA	TRBV5-1	TRBJ1-2	once	CASSLEGRQSMYGYTF	TGCGCCAGCAGCTTGGAAGGTCGGCAGTCTATGTATGGCTACACCTTC
NA	TRBV29-1	TRBJ2-7	NA	CSVAGGDSYNEQYF	TGCAGCGTGGCGGGCGGGGACTCCTACAATGAGCAGTACTTC
NA	TRBV5-1	TRBJ2-5	NA	CASTLFTGDKETQYF	TGCGCCAGTACCCTGTTCACTGGCGACAAAGAGACCCAGTACTTC
NA	TRBV4-1	TRBJ2-5	NA	CASSQAGIQETQYF	TGCGCCAGCAGCCAGGCCGGGATCCAAGAGACCCAGTACTTC
TRBD2	TRBV7-9	TRBJ2-1	NA	CASSLTTSGGHNEQFF	TGTGCCAGCAGCTTAACTACTAGCGGGGGTCACAATGAGCAGTTCTTC
NA	TRBV9	TRBJ2-1	NA	CASSVVGGGQKNEQFF	TGTGCCAGCAGCGTAGTTGGAGGGGGGCAAAAAAATGAGCAGTTCTTC
NA	TRBV27	TRBJ2-1	NA	CASSRRVAALTSPGSYNEQFF	TGTGCCAGCAGCCGTAGGGTGGCTGCCCTAACAAGCCCCGGTTCCTACAATGAGCAGTTCTTC
TRBD2	TRBV9	TRBJ2-5	NA	CASSVGWTSGDNEQYF	TGTGCCAGCAGCGTAGGGTGGACTAGCGGGGACAATGAGCAGTACTTC
TRBD2	TRBV18	TRBJ2-3	NA	CASSPYSGGAADTQYF	TGTGCCAGCTCACCGTATAGCGGGGGGGCCGCAGATACGCAGTATTTT
TRBD1	TRBV5-4	TRBJ2-4	NA	CASSSPNRGAKNIQYF	TGTGCCAGCAGCTCTCCCAACAGGGGGGCCAAAAACATTCAGTACTTC
NA	TRBV28	TRBJ1-2	NA	CASRRGAERLSFYGYTF	TGTGCCAGCAGGAGGGGTGCGGAACGGCTATCATTCTATGGCTACACCTTC
NA	TRBV5-1	TRBJ2-5	few	CASSSLAMERETQYF	TGCGCCAGCAGCTCTTTAGCGATGGAGAGAGAGACCCAGTACTTC
TRBD2	TRBV20-1	TRBJ2-7	few	CSARPGTSGSYEQYF	TGCAGTGCTAGACCTGGGACTAGCGGGTCCTACGAGCAGTACTTC
TRBD2	TRBV20-1	TRBJ2-4	once	CSASYRRLADIQCF	TGCAGTGCTAGTTACCGTCGACTAGCAGACATTCAGTGCTTC
TRBD1	TRBV12-3/TRBV12-4	TRBJ1-6	few	CASTLGQGGSPLHF	TGTGCCAGCACCCTAGGACAGGGAGGATCACCCCTCCACTTT
NA	TRBV6-5	TRBJ2-3	NA	CASKKPTDTQYF	TGTGCCAGCAAGAAGCCAACAGATACGCAGTATTTT
NA	TRBV6-2/TRBV6-3	TRBJ2-3	NA	CASIPGGSLTDTQYF	TGTGCCAGCATCCCCGGGGGTAGCCTCACAGATACGCAGTATTTT
NA	TRBV7-8	TRBJ2-1	NA	CASSREAGFEQFF	TGTGCCAGCAGCCGTGAGGCGGGGTTTGAGCAGTTCTTC
TRBD2	TRBV10-3	TRBJ2-1	few	CAISVTSGYNEQFF	TGTGCCATCAGTGTGACTAGCGGCTACAATGAGCAGTTCTTC
TRBD2	TRBV6-1	TRBJ2-2	NA	CASSAGGNTGELFF	TGTGCCAGCAGCGCGGGGGGCAACACCGGGGAGCTGTTTTTT
TRBD1	TRBV5-6	TRBJ2-3	many	CASSLAGTGKHTQYF	TGTGCCAGCAGCTTGGCCGGGACAGGGAAACATACGCAGTATTTT
TRBD1	TRBV7-2	TRBJ1-6	NA	CASSARQGSSPLHF	TGTGCCAGCAGCGCACGACAGGGTAGTTCACCCCTCCACTTT
NA	TRBV27	TRBJ1-4	few	CASSLRPGFSEKLFF	TGTGCCAGCAGTCTCAGGCCGGGCTTTAGTGAAAAACTGTTTTTT
NA	TRBV6-2/TRBV6-3	TRBJ2-5	NA	CACSYLGETQYF	TGTGCCTGCAGTTACCTCGGAGAGACCCAGTACTTC
TRBD1	TRBV5-1	TRBJ1-2	NA	CASSLTGTGAGDGYTF	TGCGCCAGCAGCCTAACCGGGACAGGGGCTGGTGATGGCTACACCTTC
TRBD2	TRBV3-1	TRBJ2-5	NA	CASSSFGLAGGNEQYF	TGTGCCAGCAGCTCCTTCGGACTAGCGGGGGGCAATGAGCAGTACTTC
TRBD2	TRBV7-2	TRBJ2-3	many	CASSPGLAGSDTQYF	TGTGCCAGCAGCCCAGGACTAGCGGGATCAGATACGCAGTATTTT
TRBD1	TRBV10-3	TRBJ1-2	few	CAISEFETGGMDGYTF	TGTGCCATCAGTGAGTTCGAGACAGGGGGAATGGATGGCTACACCTTC
TRBD1	TRBV5-6	TRBJ1-2	once	CASSSRTGGYGYTF	TGTGCCAGCAGCTCGCGGACAGGGGGCTATGGCTACACCTTC
TRBD2	TRBV20-1	TRBJ2-1	few	CSAFLAGVLSEQFF	TGCAGTGCTTTTCTAGCGGGAGTTCTGAGTGAGCAGTTCTTC
TRBD2	TRBV2	TRBJ2-5	NA	CASSDNLAGHQETQYF	TGTGCCAGCAGTGATAACCTAGCGGGACACCAAGAGACCCAGTACTTC
TRBD2	TRBV20-1	TRBJ2-4	few	CSAREGWGGRDEQYF	TGCAGTGCTAGAGAAGGGTGGGGGGGGAGAGATGAGCAGTACTTC
NA	TRBV4-2	TRBJ2-3	many	CASSQDLHTDTQYF	TGTGCCAGCAGCCAAGATCTCCACACAGATACGCAGTATTTT
NA	TRBV2	TRBJ1-5	few	CASSEISNQPQHF	TGTGCCAGCAGTGAAATCAGTAATCAGCCCCAGCATTTT